This TCR beta chain comes out of a study of shared clonotypes between healthy human individuals. Germline lookup yields CDR1 SGHVS and CDR2 FQNEAQ. The CDR3 covers 14 residues. The V and J ends lost 1 base and 8 bases respectively, with 12 bases between them. Assay used: immunoSEQ multiplex PCR; TCRdb lists only in-frame clones, some missing. The table includes over 850,000 clones, around three quarters detected once. Study results and limitations: The study's rarefaction showed incomplete sorted-subset sequencing despite large depth. Unshared clonotypes carried lower generation probabilities than those common to all four donors. Naive CD4 clonotype sharing across a handful of donors was about 5%.

In regard to this clone: No antigen is known for it.

The chain carries TRBV7-8 and TRBJ2-4; weak D call: TRBD1 (6 bases). The sequencing sample was made of memory CD4+ T cells from PBMCs. Subset indicated: CD45RA-negative fraction. The clonotype originates from a man younger than 35 in good health. Some clones in this sample may be carry-over from other donors' samples. CDR3 sequence reads: CASSLGQPGDIQYF. Here the CDR3 DNA reads TGTGCCAGCAGCTTAGGCCAGCCAGGGGACATTCAGTACTTC. Combining the CDR3 with reference TRBV7-8 and TRBJ2-4 gives the whole variable domain GAGVSQSPRYKVAKRGQDVALRCDPISGHVSLFWYQQALGQGPEFLTYFQNEAQLDKSGLPSDRFFAERPEGSVSTLKIQRTQQEDSAVYLCASSLGQPGDIQYFGAGTRLSVL.